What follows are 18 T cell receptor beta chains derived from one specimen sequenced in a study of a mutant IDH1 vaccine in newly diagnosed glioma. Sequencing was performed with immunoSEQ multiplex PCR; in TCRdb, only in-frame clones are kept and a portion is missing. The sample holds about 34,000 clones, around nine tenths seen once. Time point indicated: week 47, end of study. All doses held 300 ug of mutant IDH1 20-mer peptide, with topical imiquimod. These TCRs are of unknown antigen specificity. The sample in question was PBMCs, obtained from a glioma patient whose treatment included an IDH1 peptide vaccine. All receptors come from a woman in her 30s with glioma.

CDR3 DNA sequence: TGTGCCAGCAGCCAACTGGCGGGGGGGCCGAGCGGGGAGCTGTTTTTT. Amino acids: CASSQLAGGPSGELFF. The chain employs TRBV4-2 and TRBJ2-2; 9 positions match TRBD2. Germline CDR1 reads LGHNA; CDR2 reads YNFKEQ. The J segment lost 7 bases and the V segment lost 2 bases, leaving 8 bases of the junction unmatched. CDR3 length: 16 residues.

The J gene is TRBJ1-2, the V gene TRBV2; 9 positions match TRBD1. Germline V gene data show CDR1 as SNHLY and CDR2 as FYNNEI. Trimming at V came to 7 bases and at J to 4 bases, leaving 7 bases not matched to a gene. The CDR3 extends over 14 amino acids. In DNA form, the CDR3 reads TGTGCCAGCACCGGACAGGGGAGGGCCTATGGCTACACCTTC. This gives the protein CASTGQGRAYGYTF.

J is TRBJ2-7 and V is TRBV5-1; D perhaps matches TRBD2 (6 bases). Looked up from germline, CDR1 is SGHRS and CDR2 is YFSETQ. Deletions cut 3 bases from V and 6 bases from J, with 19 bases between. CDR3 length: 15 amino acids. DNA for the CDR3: TGCGCCAGCAGCTCCTATCGAATGGCCGGGAGCGAGCAGTACTTC. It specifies CASSSYRMAGSEQYF.

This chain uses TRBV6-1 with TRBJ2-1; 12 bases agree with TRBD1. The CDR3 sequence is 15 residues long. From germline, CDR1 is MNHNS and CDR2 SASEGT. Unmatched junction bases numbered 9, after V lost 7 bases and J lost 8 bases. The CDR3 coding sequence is TGTGCCAGCACCGCGGGGGGGACAGGGGGCCATGAGCAGTTCTTC. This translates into CASTAGGTGGHEQFF.

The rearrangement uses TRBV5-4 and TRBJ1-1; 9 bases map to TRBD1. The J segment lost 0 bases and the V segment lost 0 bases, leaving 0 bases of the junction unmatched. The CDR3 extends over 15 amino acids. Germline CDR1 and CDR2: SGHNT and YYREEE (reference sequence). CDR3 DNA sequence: TGTGCCAGCAGCTTGGGGGACAGGGTGAACACTGAAGCTTTCTTT. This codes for CASSLGDRVNTEAFF.

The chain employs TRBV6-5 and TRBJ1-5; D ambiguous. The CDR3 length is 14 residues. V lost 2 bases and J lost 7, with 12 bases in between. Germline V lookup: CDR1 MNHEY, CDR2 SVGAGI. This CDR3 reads CASSYGRRGQPQHF. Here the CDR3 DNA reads TGTGCCAGCAGTTACGGGCGGAGAGGCCAGCCCCAGCATTTT.

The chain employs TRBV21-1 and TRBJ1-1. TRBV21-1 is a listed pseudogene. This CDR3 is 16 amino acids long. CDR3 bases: TGTGCCAGCAGCAAAGTGGGGAGGGGAAGACTGACAGAAGCTTTCTTT. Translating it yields CASSKVGRGRLTEAFF.

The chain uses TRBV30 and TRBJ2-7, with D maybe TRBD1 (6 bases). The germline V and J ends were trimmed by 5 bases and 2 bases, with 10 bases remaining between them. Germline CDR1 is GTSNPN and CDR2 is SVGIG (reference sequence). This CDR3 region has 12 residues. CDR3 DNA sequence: TGTGCCTGGGAAACAGGGACCTACGAGCAGTACTTC. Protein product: CAWETGTYEQYF.

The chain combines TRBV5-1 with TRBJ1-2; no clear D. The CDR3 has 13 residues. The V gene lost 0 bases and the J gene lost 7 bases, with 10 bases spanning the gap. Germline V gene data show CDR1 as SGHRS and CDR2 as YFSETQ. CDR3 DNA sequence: TGCGCCAGCAGCTTGGGCGGAGTAGGTGGCTACACCTTC. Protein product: CASSLGGVGGYTF.

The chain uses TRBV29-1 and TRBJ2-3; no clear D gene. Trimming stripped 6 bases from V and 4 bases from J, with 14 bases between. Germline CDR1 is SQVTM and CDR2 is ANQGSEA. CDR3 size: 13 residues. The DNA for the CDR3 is TGCAGCGTCAAGACGCGAGAGGCAGATACGCAGTATTTT. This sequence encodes CSVKTREADTQYF.

The CDR3: CASSSQGQPQHF. The CDR3 DNA follows: TGTGCCAGCAGTTCCCAGGGTCAGCCCCAGCATTTT. The chain combines TRBV6-6 with TRBJ1-5, with D tentatively TRBD1 (5 bases). Germline V lookup: CDR1 MNHNY, CDR2 SVGAGI (reference sequence). The CDR3 length is 12 residues. The V end lost 4 bases, the J end lost 6 bases, and 7 bases lay between the germline ends.

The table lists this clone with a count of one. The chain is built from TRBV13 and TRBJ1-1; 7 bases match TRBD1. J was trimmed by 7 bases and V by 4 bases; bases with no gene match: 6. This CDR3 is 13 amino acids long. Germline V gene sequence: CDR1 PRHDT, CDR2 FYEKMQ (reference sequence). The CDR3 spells CASSSNRGGEAFF. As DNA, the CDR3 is TGTGCCAGCAGCTCCAACAGGGGCGGTGAAGCTTTCTTT. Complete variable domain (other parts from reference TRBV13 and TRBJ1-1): AAGVIQSPRHLIKEKRETATLKCYPIPRHDTVYWYQQGPGQDPQFLISFYEKMQSDKGSIPDRFSAQQFSDYHSELNMSSLELGDSALYFCASSSNRGGEAFFGQGTRLTVV.

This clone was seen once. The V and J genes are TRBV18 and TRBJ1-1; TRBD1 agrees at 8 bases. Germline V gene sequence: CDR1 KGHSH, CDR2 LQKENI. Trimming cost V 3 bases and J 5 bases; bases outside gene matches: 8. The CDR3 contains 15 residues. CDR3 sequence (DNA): TGTGCCAGCTCACCCGCAGGGGGCGAGGGGACTGAAGCTTTCTTT. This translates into CASSPAGGEGTEAFF.

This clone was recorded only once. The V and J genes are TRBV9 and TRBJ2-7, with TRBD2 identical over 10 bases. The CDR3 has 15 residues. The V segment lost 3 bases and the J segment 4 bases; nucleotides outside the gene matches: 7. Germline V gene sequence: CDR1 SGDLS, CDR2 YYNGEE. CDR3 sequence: CASSASGGAQYEQYF. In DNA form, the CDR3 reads TGTGCCAGCAGCGCTAGCGGGGGCGCCCAGTACGAGCAGTACTTC.

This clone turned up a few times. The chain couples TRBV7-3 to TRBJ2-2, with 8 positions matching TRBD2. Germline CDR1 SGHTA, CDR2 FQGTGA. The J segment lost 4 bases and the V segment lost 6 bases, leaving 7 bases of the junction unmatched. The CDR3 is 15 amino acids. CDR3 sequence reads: CASRDGTRSTGELFF. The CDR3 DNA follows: TGTGCCAGCAGGGACGGGACTAGGAGCACCGGGGAGCTGTTTTTT. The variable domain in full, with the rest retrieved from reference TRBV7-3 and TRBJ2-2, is GAGVSQTPSNKVTEKGKYVELRCDPISGHTALYWYRQSLGQGPEFLIYFQGTGAADDSGLPNDRFFAVRPEGSVSTLKIQRTERGDSAVYLCASRDGTRSTGELFFGEGSRLTVL.

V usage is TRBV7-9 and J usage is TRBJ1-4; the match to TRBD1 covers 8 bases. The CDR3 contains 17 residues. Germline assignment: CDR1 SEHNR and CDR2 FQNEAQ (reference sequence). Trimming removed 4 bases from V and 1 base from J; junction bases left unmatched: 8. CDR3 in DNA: TGTGCCAGCAGCTCCAGAGGGACAGGTCTAACTAATGAAAAACTGTTTTTT. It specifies CASSSRGTGLTNEKLFF.

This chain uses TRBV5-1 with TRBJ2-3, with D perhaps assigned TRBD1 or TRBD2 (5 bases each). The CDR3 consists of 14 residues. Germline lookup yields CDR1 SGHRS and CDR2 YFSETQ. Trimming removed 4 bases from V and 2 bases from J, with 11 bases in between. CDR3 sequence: CASSPGRFTDTQYF. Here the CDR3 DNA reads TGCGCCAGCAGCCCGGGACGGTTCACAGATACGCAGTATTTT.

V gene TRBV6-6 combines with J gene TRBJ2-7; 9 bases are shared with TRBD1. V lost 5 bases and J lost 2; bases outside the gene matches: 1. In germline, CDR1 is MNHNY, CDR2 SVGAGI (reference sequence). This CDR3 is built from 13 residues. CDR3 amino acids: CASSGQGTYEQYF. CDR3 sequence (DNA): TGTGCCAGCAGTGGACAGGGGACCTACGAGCAGTACTTC.